Reported below is one TCR beta chain. Its matching antigen is unknown. Here immunoSEQ multiplex PCR was the method, and the copy in TCRdb shows in-frame clones only, minus some. The sample has around 60,000 clones, approximately 81% seen once. This record comes from a study of a mutant IDH1 vaccine in newly diagnosed glioma. Background on the study: Patients underwent eight vaccinations, which took place in weeks 1, 3, 5, 7, 11, 15, 19 and 23. Patients previously underwent radiotherapy, temozolomide, or both, and most underwent both. The start of vaccination came 4-6 weeks after radiotherapy alone, or with temozolomide cycles.

Trimming stripped 1 base from V and 7 bases from J, with 2 bases between. CDR1 is MNHEY and CDR2 is SMNVEV in the germline V gene (reference sequence). The CDR3 extends over 12 amino acids. Findings of the study overall: Vaccination elicited immune responses in roughly 93% of patients.

Time point noted: week 23, last vaccination. Doses comprised 300 ug of mutant IDH1 20-mer peptide each, plus topical imiquimod. The sequences come from PBMCs, collected from a glioma patient whose treatment included an IDH1 peptide vaccine. V is TRBV27 and J is TRBJ1-6; D is unresolved. This receptor was obtained from a man aged 25-45 years with glioma. For the CDR3, the DNA is TGTGCCAGCAGTTTATTGAATTCACCCCTCCACTTT. Translation gives CASSLLNSPLHF.